The entry that follows covers one T cell receptor beta chain sequence. The antigen is unknown. Sequencing was performed with immunoSEQ multiplex PCR; in TCRdb, only in-frame clones are kept and a portion is missing. Of some 100,000 clones in the sample, around four fifths were seen once. This sample is drawn from a study of radiotherapy plus CTLA-4 blockade in lung cancer. People whose metastatic non-small-cell lung cancer was chemo-refractory got focal radiation along with CTLA-4 blockade by ipilimumab. Points from the study as a whole: Clones derived from tumor TCRs expanded in blood after radiotherapy plus ipilimumab.

V dropped 1 base and J dropped 5 bases, with 5 bases sitting between them. The CDR3 sequence is 12 residues long. CDR1 and CDR2 (germline): SEHNR, FQNEAQ (reference sequence). The J gene is TRBJ1-2, the V gene TRBV7-9; D gene ambiguous. The TCR originated in a human donor with non-small cell lung cancer that progressed on radiotherapy plus ipilimumab. This specimen consisted of peripheral blood, obtained from a patient treated with radiotherapy plus ipilimumab. The CDR3 sequence is CASSLVGYGYTF. The CDR3 DNA sequence: TGTGCCAGCAGCTTAGTAGGGTATGGCTACACCTTC.